This entry lists 7 T cell receptor beta chains sequenced from one sample in a study of cytomegalovirus exposure and HLA in healthy donors. Researchers ran the PCR with 60 Vbeta and 13 Jbeta primers. Clones were sequenced by immunoSEQ multiplex PCR, and TCRdb holds only the in-frame ones, with some missing. The sample yields about 43,000 clones, about 72% seen once. Sequencing input: PBMCs. These receptors all come from a man aged 25 to 45 in good health and CMV-seronegative.

This clone was seen only a few times. This chain uses TRBV9 with TRBJ2-5; TRBD2 agrees at 10 bases. The germline gives CDR1 SGDLS, CDR2 YYNGEE. The CDR3 is 17 amino acids. V lost 4 bases, J lost 4 bases, and 13 bases stayed unmatched. The CDR3 DNA is TGTGCCAGCAGCCAAACATCAAGCCGGACTAGCGGAGAGACCCAGTACTTC. Amino acids: CASSQTSSRTSGETQYF.

The chain carries TRBV2 and TRBJ2-7; D is ambiguous. The CDR3 extends over 14 amino acids. The ends were cut back, 4 bases at V and 5 bases at J, with 15 bases in the middle. From germline, CDR1 is SNHLY and CDR2 FYNNEI. CDR3 DNA: TGTGCCAGCAGTGTCGGCAGCCCAGACAACGAGCAGTACTTC. Its translation: CASSVGSPDNEQYF.

The chain is built from TRBV18 and TRBJ1-1, with TRBD1 as a possible D gene (5 bases). The CDR3 has 13 amino acids. Trimming removed 2 bases at V and 3 bases at J, with 7 bases between. The germline V gene has CDR1 KGHSH and CDR2 LQKENI. The CDR3 sequence is CASSPTTDTEAFF. DNA of the CDR3: TGTGCCAGCTCACCAACGACAGACACTGAAGCTTTCTTT.

V is TRBV5-4 and J is TRBJ2-7; 7 nucleotides line up with TRBD1. The CDR3 is made up of 15 amino acids. Germline loops: CDR1 SGHNT, CDR2 YYREEE (reference sequence). V was pared by 0 bases and J by 4 bases, with 7 bases of the junction left unmatched. The CDR3 loop is CASSLGTGMNYEQYF. DNA for the CDR3: TGTGCCAGCAGCTTGGGGACAGGAATGAATTACGAGCAGTACTTC.

The chain couples TRBV6-5 to TRBJ1-6, with a tentative D call TRBD1 (5 bases). The CDR3 sequence is 13 residues long. The germline V and J ends were trimmed by 8 bases and 11 bases, with 16 bases remaining between them. Germline-derived CDR1 and CDR2 are MNHEY and SVGAGI. The CDR3 region has the DNA TGTGCCAGCCGTTTCGGTGACAGACCACCCCTCCACTTT. This sequence encodes CASRFGDRPPLHF.

The chain employs TRBV7-6 and TRBJ2-7, with 10 nucleotides matching TRBD1. Losses at the gene ends were 1 base for V and 6 bases for J; bases not matched to a gene: 9. This CDR3 is built from 16 residues. In germline, CDR1 is SGHVS, CDR2 FNYEAQ. The chain's CDR3 is CASSLGGDRGRGEQYF. The CDR3 nucleotides read TGTGCCAGCAGCTTAGGGGGGGACAGGGGCCGCGGCGAGCAGTACTTC.

The chain links TRBV4-3 to TRBJ2-1; 7 bases agree with TRBD2. CDR3 length: 15 residues. Germline values: CDR1 LGHNA, CDR2 YSLEER. V was clipped by 1 base and J by 6 bases; unmatched bases: 6. DNA for the CDR3: TGCGCCAGCAGCCAAGGGAGGACTAGATCCAATGAGCAGTTCTTC. Translation: CASSQGRTRSNEQFF.